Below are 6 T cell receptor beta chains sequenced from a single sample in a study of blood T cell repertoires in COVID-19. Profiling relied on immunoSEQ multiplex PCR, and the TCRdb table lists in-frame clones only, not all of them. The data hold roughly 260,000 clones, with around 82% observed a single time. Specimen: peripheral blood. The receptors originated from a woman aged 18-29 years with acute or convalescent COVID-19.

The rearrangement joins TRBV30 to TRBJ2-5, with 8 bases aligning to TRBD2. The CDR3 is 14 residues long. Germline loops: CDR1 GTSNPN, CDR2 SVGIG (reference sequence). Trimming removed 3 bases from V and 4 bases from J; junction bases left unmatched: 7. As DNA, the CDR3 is TGTGCCTGGAGCAACGGGGGGGGTGGAGAGACCCAGTACTTC. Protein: CAWSNGGGGETQYF.

For the CDR3, the DNA is TGTGCCAGCAGCAACGGACTAGCGGAAAACAATGAGCAGTTCTTC. Protein sequence: CASSNGLAENNEQFF. The rearrangement joins TRBV3-1 (or the pseudogene TRBV3-2) to TRBJ2-1, with TRBD2 matching 10 bases. Germline lookup yields CDR1 LGHDT and CDR2 YNNKEL (reference sequence). J lost 5 bases, V lost 5 bases, and 6 bases had no gene match. The CDR3 is 15 amino acids.

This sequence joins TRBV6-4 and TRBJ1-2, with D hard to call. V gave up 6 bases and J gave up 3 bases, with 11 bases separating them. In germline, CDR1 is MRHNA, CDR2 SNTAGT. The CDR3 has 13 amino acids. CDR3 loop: CASSATGDYGYTF. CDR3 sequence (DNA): TGTGCCAGCAGCGCGACCGGGGACTATGGCTACACCTTC.

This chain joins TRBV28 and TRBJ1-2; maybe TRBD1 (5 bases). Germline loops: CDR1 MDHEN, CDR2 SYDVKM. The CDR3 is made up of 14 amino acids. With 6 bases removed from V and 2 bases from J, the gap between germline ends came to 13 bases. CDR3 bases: TGTGCCAGCAGGGGGGAGGGAGGGAACTATGGCTACACCTTC. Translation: CASRGEGGNYGYTF.

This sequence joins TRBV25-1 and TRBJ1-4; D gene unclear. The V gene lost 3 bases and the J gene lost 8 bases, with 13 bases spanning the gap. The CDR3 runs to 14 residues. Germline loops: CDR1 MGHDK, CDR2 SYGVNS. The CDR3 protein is CASSDILLGEKLFF. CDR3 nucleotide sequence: TGTGCCAGCAGTGACATACTACTCGGGGAAAAACTGTTTTTT.

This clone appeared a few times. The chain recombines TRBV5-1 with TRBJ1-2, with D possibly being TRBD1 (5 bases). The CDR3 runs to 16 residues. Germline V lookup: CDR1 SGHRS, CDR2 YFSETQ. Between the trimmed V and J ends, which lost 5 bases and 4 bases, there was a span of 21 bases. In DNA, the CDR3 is TGCGCCAGCAGTTCAGGGACTTCCGGACCCTTCTATGGCTACACCTTC. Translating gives CASSSGTSGPFYGYTF.